This T cell receptor beta chain was recorded in a study of shared clonotypes between healthy human individuals. TCRdb keeps only in-frame clones here, not all; method: immunoSEQ multiplex PCR. This table has 2 million to 3 million clones, over 85% appearing once. This clone showed up just once. The clonotype originates from a man between 18 and 35 years old in good health. Some clones in this sample may be carry-over from other donors' samples. The sample consisted of naive CD4+ T cells from PBMCs. Subset in this sample: CD45RA+ positively selected.

CDR3 sequence reads: CASSRHRDRAEQYF. The CDR3 bases are TGTGCCAGCAGTCGCCATCGGGACAGGGCCGAGCAGTACTTC. The chain links TRBV28 to TRBJ2-7; 9 nucleotides match TRBD1. Germline assignment: CDR1 MDHEN and CDR2 SYDVKM. After removal of 5 bases from V and 6 bases from J, the junction contained 8 bases not matched to a gene. This CDR3 is built from 14 residues.